The next 26 T cell receptor beta chains were all read from a single sample in a study of T-cell memory formation after mild COVID-19. MiXCR, applied by TCRdb to the 5' RACE reads, yields one record per CDR3 protein. The top ten hold around 2.4% of the sample, which has more than 120,000 distinct CDR3 sequences, roughly 19% seen once. The sequenced material came from PBMCs or a T cell subset sorted from them (not recorded which). Source of these receptors: an adult woman who had mild COVID-19 (a few samples of this study predate the infection). Cell type and time point are not known.

The chain has TRBV24-1 and TRBJ1-5; D gene uncertain. V lost 3 bases and J lost 4, with 3 bases in between. The CDR3 sequence is 12 residues long. Germline CDR1 reads KGHDR; CDR2 reads SFDVKD. The DNA for the CDR3 is TGTGCCACCAGTGATAGTAATCAGCCCCAGCATTTT. It yields the protein CATSDSNQPQHF.

V and J are TRBV21-1 and TRBJ2-7; TRBD2 is the table's D call, not checked against the DNA. TRBV21-1 is an annotated pseudogene. There are 16 residues in the CDR3. The CDR3 is CASPSLAGGGPYEQYF. The CDR3 DNA reads as TGTGCCAGCCCTTCACTAGCGGGAGGAGGCCCCTACGAGCAGTACTTC.

The sample holds a few counts of this clonotype. The V gene is TRBV30, the J gene TRBJ2-7, with a tentative D call TRBD1 (6 bases). The germline V gene encodes CDR1 GTSNPN and CDR2 SVGIG (reference sequence). V lost 4 bases, J lost 1 base, and 14 bases lay in between. This CDR3 comprises 14 residues. The chain's CDR3 is CAWKTGYASYEQYF. In DNA, the CDR3 is TGTGCCTGGAAGACAGGTTATGCTTCCTACGAGCAGTACTTC.

This clonotype has just one count. The genes are TRBV3-1 and TRBJ1-1; tentatively, D is TRBD1 (5 bases). This CDR3 spans 14 amino acids. The V end lost 2 bases, the J end lost 4 bases, and 11 bases lay between the germline ends. The germline gives CDR1 LGHDT, CDR2 YNNKEL (reference sequence). As DNA, the CDR3 is TGTGCCAGCAGCCAAAGCTTAAGGGGCACTGAAGCTTTCTTT. Translated: CASSQSLRGTEAFF.

This sequence joins TRBV9 and TRBJ1-1; D is unresolved. V was pared by 0 bases and J by 3 bases, with 6 bases between. This CDR3 contains 13 residues. CDR1 is SGDLS and CDR2 is YYNGEE in the germline V gene. This chain's CDR3 is CASSVAVDTEAFF. In DNA form, the CDR3 reads TGTGCCAGCAGCGTAGCTGTCGACACTGAAGCTTTCTTT.

CDR3: CAISDWGGDTGELFF. In DNA, the CDR3 is TGTGCCATCAGTGACTGGGGGGGCGACACCGGGGAGCTGTTTTTT. This chain joins TRBV10-3 and TRBJ2-2, with a tentative D call TRBD2 (7 bases). The germline gives CDR1 ENHRY, CDR2 SYGVKD. Between the trimmed V and J ends, which lost 3 bases and 3 bases, there was a span of 11 bases. The CDR3 length is 15 residues.

The V call is TRBV29-1, the J call TRBJ2-7; D not certain. Trimming removed 1 base from V and 2 bases from J, with 6 bases in between. CDR3 length: 12 residues. Germline V lookup: CDR1 SQVTM, CDR2 ANQGSEA. CDR3 loop: CSVEVPPYEQYF. CDR3 nucleotide sequence: TGCAGCGTTGAAGTTCCTCCCTACGAGCAGTACTTC.

The CDR3 is CASSTRLADEQYF. CDR3 nucleotides: TGTGCCAGCAGTACCCGACTAGCGGACGAGCAGTACTTC. The chain is built from TRBV6-6 and TRBJ2-7; 9 bases line up with TRBD2. Trimming removed 5 bases from V and 5 bases from J; junction bases left unmatched: 4. This CDR3 is 13 amino acids long. Germline assignment: CDR1 MNHNY and CDR2 SVGAGI (reference sequence).

This clonotype was observed a few times. The chain employs TRBV11-2 and TRBJ2-7; TRBD2 agrees at 14 bases. This CDR3 has 17 residues. Germline CDR1 is SGHAT and CDR2 is FQNNGV. The V gene end was trimmed by 4 bases and the J gene end by 3 bases; junction bases not matched to a gene: 8. The CDR3 DNA reads TGTGCCAGCAGCTACCAGGGACTAGCGGGAGTTAACTACGAGCAGTACTTC. Its translation: CASSYQGLAGVNYEQYF.

On this clonotype: Possible read error: a much larger clone is one base away. J is TRBJ2-7 and V is TRBV7-2; D is unclear. The CDR3 loop spans 14 amino acids. V was clipped by 1 base and J by 0 bases, with 7 bases between them. CDR1 is SGHTA and CDR2 is FQGNSA in the germline V gene. The CDR3 nucleotides are TGTGCCAGCAGCTTAGTGCACAGCTCCTACGAGCAGTACTTC. Residues: CASSLVHSSYEQYF.

This clonotype was observed a single time. This chain links TRBV20-1 with TRBJ2-2; 10 bases agree with TRBD1. V trimming: 2 bases; J trimming: 6 bases; junction bases outside the gene matches: 3. The CDR3 loop spans 14 amino acids. Germline V gene lookup returns CDR1 DFQATT and CDR2 SNEGSKA (reference sequence). The DNA of the CDR3 is TGCAGTGCTAGATGGGACAGGGGAGCCGGGGAGCTGTTTTTT. It yields the protein CSARWDRGAGELFF.

The V and J genes are TRBV12-3 or TRBV12-4 and TRBJ2-5, with 8 bases lining up with TRBD2. CDR3 size: 17 residues. V trimming: 5 bases; J trimming: 5 bases; junction bases outside the gene matches: 16. The CDR3 region is CASSPKASGGGRETQYF. As DNA, the CDR3 is TGTGCCAGCAGTCCTAAGGCATCCGGGGGGGGTAGGGAGACCCAGTACTTC.

This clonotype was detected a few times. The J gene is TRBJ2-3, the V gene TRBV12-3 or TRBV12-4; unclear D gene. CDR3 size: 13 residues. Trimming shortened V by 2 bases and J by 1 base, and 4 bases separated the two germline ends. The CDR3, as DNA: TGTGCCAGCAGTTTACCGGGCACAGATACGCAGTATTTT. It translates to CASSLPGTDTQYF.

This clonotype has only a few counts. CDR3 loop: CASRGPSSTDTQYF. Here the CDR3 DNA reads TGCGCCAGCAGAGGTCCATCTAGCACAGATACGCAGTATTTT. V gene TRBV5-1 combines with J gene TRBJ2-3, with D unclear. This CDR3 region has 14 residues. CDR1 is SGHRS and CDR2 is YFSETQ in the germline V gene. V was shortened by 5 bases and J by 0 bases, with 10 bases between the two germline ends.

This clonotype has only a few counts. The chain carries TRBV5-1 and TRBJ2-3, with D unresolved. The CDR3 is 14 amino acids. V lost 0 bases and J lost 11, with 16 bases in between. Germline V gene lookup returns CDR1 SGHRS and CDR2 YFSETQ. The CDR3 nucleotides are TGCGCCAGCAGCTTGGCTTATTTACCAGAAAAGCAGTATTTT. Its protein is CASSLAYLPEKQYF.

This clonotype appeared a few times. CDR3 protein: CASSRNRFANTGELFF. The CDR3, as DNA: TGTGCCAGCAGCCGAAACAGGTTCGCGAACACCGGGGAGCTGTTTTTT. The chain is built from TRBV11-3 and TRBJ2-2, with D tentatively TRBD1 (5 bases). Per the germline V gene, CDR1 is SGHNT and CDR2 is YENEEA. Trimming shortened V by 5 bases and J by 0 bases, and 13 bases separated the two germline ends. The CDR3 has 16 amino acids.

This clonotype was counted a few times. The chain uses TRBV20-1 and TRBJ2-1, with 10 positions matching TRBD2. V was clipped by 5 bases and J by 10 bases; unmatched bases: 11. Germline V gene lookup returns CDR1 DFQATT and CDR2 SNEGSKA (reference sequence). This CDR3 spans 14 amino acids. The DNA for the CDR3 is TGCAGTGCTCAATCCGGGACTAGCGTAGCGGAGCAGTTCTTC. Amino acids: CSAQSGTSVAEQFF.

This chain connects TRBV12-3 or TRBV12-4 to TRBJ1-2; D ambiguous. Trimming took off 0 bases at V and 8 bases at J, with 7 bases between the two ends. The CDR3 runs to 12 residues. CDR3 DNA: TGTGCCAGCAGTTTAGCGGGCGGGGGCTACACCTTC. Translating it yields CASSLAGGGYTF.

The chain links TRBV20-1 to TRBJ1-2, with TRBD1 matching over 7 bases. From germline, CDR1 is DFQATT and CDR2 SNEGSKA (reference sequence). The junction had 7 bases not matched to a gene; V was cut back by 5 bases and J by 4 bases. The CDR3 has 13 residues. CDR3 nucleotides: TGCAGTGCTCGGAACCCAGGGGGCTATGGCTACACCTTC. Amino acids: CSARNPGGYGYTF.

This clonotype turned up a few times. The rearrangement joins TRBV10-3 to TRBJ1-1; D unresolved. This CDR3 has 14 amino acids. CDR1 and CDR2 from the germline V gene are ENHRY and SYGVKD. The V and J ends lost 2 bases and 4 bases respectively, with 11 bases between them. The CDR3 DNA reads TGTGCCATCAGTGAGGCGACGGCGGGCACTGAAGCTTTCTTT. Protein: CAISEATAGTEAFF.

V and J are TRBV5-1 and TRBJ1-1; 7 bases agree with TRBD1. The CDR3 contains 14 residues. The V segment lost 5 bases and the J segment 2 bases; nucleotides outside the gene matches: 6. Per the germline V gene, CDR1 is SGHRS and CDR2 is YFSETQ. In nucleotides, the CDR3 is TGCGCCAGCAGGCTGGGACAGACTAACACTGAAGCTTTCTTT. This sequence encodes CASRLGQTNTEAFF.

This clonotype appeared many times. This chain joins TRBV23-1 and TRBJ2-1; 12 nucleotides match TRBD2. TRBV23-1 is recorded as an ORF, its role being uncertain. V trimming: 2 bases; J trimming: 4 bases; junction bases outside the gene matches: 12. This CDR3 is 19 amino acids long. In DNA form, the CDR3 reads TGCGCCAGCAGTCAACCGGGGGCTAGCGGGGGGGCGATATACAATGAGCAGTTCTTC. Its protein is CASSQPGASGGAIYNEQFF.

CDR3 bases: TGCGCCAGCAACCCCCGAGGGGGACAGGGGAACACTGAAGCTTTCTTT. Translation gives CASNPRGGQGNTEAFF. J is TRBJ1-1 and V is TRBV5-1; 9 bases are shared with TRBD1. Germline CDR1 and CDR2: SGHRS and YFSETQ. This CDR3 spans 16 amino acids. The V and J ends lost 6 bases and 1 base, in that order; junction bases with no gene match: 10.

The rearrangement joins TRBV29-1 to TRBJ2-2; TRBD1 might be the D (5 bases). Between the trimmed V and J ends, which lost 2 bases and 4 bases, there was a span of 14 bases. The V gene's germline CDR1 is SQVTM and CDR2 ANQGSEA. The CDR3 has 15 amino acids. The chain's CDR3 is CSVERGRVGTGELFF. The CDR3 region has the DNA TGCAGCGTTGAAAGGGGTAGGGTCGGCACCGGGGAGCTGTTTTTT.

The chain uses TRBV6-5 and TRBJ2-1; D might be TRBD2 (5 bases). The CDR3 totals 15 residues. Trimming pared 5 bases from V and 12 bases from J, leaving 23 bases between. In germline, CDR1 is MNHEY, CDR2 SVGAGI. This CDR3 is CASSRIEGTLLGQFF. In DNA, the CDR3 is TGTGCCAGCAGTCGTATCGAGGGAACTCTCCTAGGGCAGTTCTTC.

This clonotype was seen a handful of times. The chain links TRBV4-2 to TRBJ2-3; 8 bases align to TRBD2. From germline, CDR1 is LGHNA and CDR2 YNFKEQ. The V and J ends lost 2 bases and 0 bases, in that order; junction bases with no gene match: 4. The CDR3 spans 16 residues. The CDR3, as DNA: TGTGCCAGCAGCCAACTAACGGGAGGGAGCACAGATACGCAGTATTTT. It translates to CASSQLTGGSTDTQYF.